The 9 T cell receptor beta chains below were found in one sample sequenced in a study of a mutant IDH1 vaccine in newly diagnosed glioma. This sample's time point: week 11, during vaccination. In every dose of vaccine, 300 ug of mutant IDH1 20-mer peptide was given alongside topical imiquimod. These TCRs are of unknown antigen specificity. Method: immunoSEQ multiplex PCR; TCRdb's copy keeps in-frame clones and lacks some. The sample contains 50,000 to 65,000 clones, approximately 84% of which appear only once. Source: PBMCs, taken from a glioma patient whose treatment included an IDH1 peptide vaccine. The origin of the receptors is a woman between 45 and 60 years old with glioma.

This chain uses TRBV6-1 with TRBJ1-6, with 7 bases fitting TRBD1. Trimming at V came to 8 bases and at J to 3 bases, leaving 7 bases not matched to a gene. The CDR3 runs to 15 residues. Germline CDR1 is MNHNS and CDR2 is SASEGT. The CDR3 DNA reads TGTGCCAGCTGTACCGGGACAGTCTATAATTCACCCCTCCACTTT. Translation gives CASCTGTVYNSPLHF.

The genes are TRBV2 and TRBJ2-1; TRBD1 aligns across 9 bases. Germline-derived CDR1 and CDR2 are SNHLY and FYNNEI. CDR3 length: 15 amino acids. The trim removed 6 bases at V and 3 bases at J, leaving 6 bases unmatched. The CDR3 region has the DNA TGTGCCAGCAGCCACGGGACAGGGCGCTACAATGAGCAGTTCTTC. Protein: CASSHGTGRYNEQFF.

The chain joins TRBV23-1 to TRBJ2-5, with 10 bases fitting TRBD1. TRBV23-1 is an ORF for which the function is uncertain. The ends lost 1 base at V and 1 base at J; junction bases unmatched: 6. This CDR3 has 17 amino acids. CDR3 residues: CASSQWRDRGPQETQYF. The CDR3 bases are TGCGCCAGCAGTCAATGGCGGGACAGGGGCCCCCAAGAGACCCAGTACTTC.

This chain joins TRBV7-2 and TRBJ1-5; D is ambiguous. Trimming stripped 1 base from V and 3 bases from J, with 10 bases between. Germline CDR1 and CDR2: SGHTA and FQGNSA. The CDR3 spans 15 residues. CDR3 sequence: CASSLGLRYNQPQHF. For the CDR3, the DNA is TGTGCCAGCAGCTTAGGTTTGCGCTACAATCAGCCCCAGCATTTT. The full variable domain, with the rest looked up from reference TRBV7-2 and TRBJ1-5, is GAGVSQSPSNKVTEKGKDVELRCDPISGHTALYWYRQSLGQGLEFLIYFQGNSAPDKSGLPSDRFSAERTGGSVSTLTIQRTQQEDSAVYLCASSLGLRYNQPQHFGDGTRLSIL.

The chain uses TRBV19 and TRBJ2-2; 7 nucleotides match TRBD2. The CDR3 has 16 amino acids. CDR1 is LNHDA and CDR2 is SQIVND in the germline V gene (reference sequence). V trimming: 2 bases; J trimming: 4 bases; junction bases outside the gene matches: 7. The CDR3 DNA follows: TGTGCCAGTAGTATATTCGGGGGGAGAACCACCGGGGAGCTGTTTTTT. As protein: CASSIFGGRTTGELFF.

The rearrangement uses TRBV9 and TRBJ2-3; 8 bases are shared with TRBD2. This CDR3 comprises 15 residues. The ends lost 3 bases at V and 6 bases at J; junction bases unmatched: 9. Germline V gives CDR1 SGDLS, CDR2 YYNGEE. The CDR3 loop is CASSARGGGWDTQYF. In nucleotides, the CDR3 is TGTGCCAGCAGCGCCCGGGGGGGAGGATGGGATACGCAGTATTTT.

This clone was observed a handful of times. The chain joins TRBV27 to TRBJ1-1; the D gene is possibly TRBD1 (5 bases). Germline V gene lookup returns CDR1 MNHEY and CDR2 SMNVEV (reference sequence). The germline V and J ends were trimmed by 2 bases and 3 bases, with 7 bases remaining between them. The CDR3 is made up of 13 amino acids. This chain's CDR3 is CASSLGGDTEAFF. CDR3 coding DNA: TGTGCCAGCAGTTTAGGAGGGGACACTGAAGCTTTCTTT.

The rearrangement links TRBV9 to TRBJ2-6; no reliable D call. V lost 3 bases, J lost 5 bases, and 3 bases lay in between. This CDR3 has 12 residues. CDR1 and CDR2 from the germline V gene are SGDLS and YYNGEE. The CDR3 loop reads CASSGRANVLTF. The CDR3 bases are TGTGCCAGCAGCGGCCGGGCCAACGTCCTGACTTTC.

The chain links TRBV5-6 to TRBJ1-5, with TRBD1 identical over 7 bases. Germline lookup yields CDR1 SGHDT and CDR2 YYEEEE. The CDR3 loop spans 15 amino acids. Losses at the gene ends were 1 base for V and 5 bases for J; bases not matched to a gene: 6. The CDR3 spells CASSLSGGGDQPQHF. The CDR3 region has the DNA TGTGCCAGCAGCTTGTCAGGGGGTGGGGATCAGCCCCAGCATTTT.